This T cell receptor beta chain was captured in a study of blood T cell repertoires in COVID-19. Study context: Sources were T cells, B-cell-depleted T cells, or PBMCs; the material itself was cDNA or gDNA.

This CDR3 spans 14 amino acids. V was clipped by 5 bases and J by 1 base, with 11 bases between them. The V gene's germline CDR1 is SEHNR and CDR2 FQNEAQ (reference sequence). Methods used by the authors: Reference gene primer amplification gave nucleated cell count estimates. Clones were sequenced by immunoSEQ multiplex PCR, and TCRdb holds only the in-frame ones, with some missing. V, J and clone size are those of that table, while D and trimming were read from the DNA. This sample carries 150,000 to 200,000 clones, approximately 87% of them seen once, and the ten largest clones take around 3.5%. V is TRBV7-9 and J is TRBJ1-1; TRBD1 is a possible D gene (6 bases). The clonotype comes from a man between 18 and 29 years old with active or convalescent COVID-19. The sequencing sample was made of peripheral blood. Here the CDR3 reads CASSVTGRNTEAFF. DNA of the CDR3: TGTGCCAGCAGCGTAACAGGGAGGAACACTGAAGCTTTCTTT.